This T cell receptor beta chain was recorded in a study of blood T cell repertoires in COVID-19. Study context: Specimens from acute and convalescent COVID-19 originated in the United States, Italy and Spain.

V dropped 1 base and J dropped 2; count of bases not matched to a gene: 10. The CDR3 has 17 amino acids. Germline V gives CDR1 SGHAT, CDR2 FQNNGV. The participants were between about 18 and 90 years old and came from under 25 US areas. Repertoires were generated with immunoSEQ multiplex PCR, while TCRdb's copy carries only in-frame clones and drops some. The sample has about 360,000 clones, roughly 88% seen once. The rearrangement links TRBV11-2 to TRBJ1-1, with 7 nucleotides matching TRBD1. The clonotype originates from a woman in her forties with acute COVID-19. What was sequenced was PBMCs or T cells enriched from blood (not recorded which). The CDR3 DNA is TGTGCCAGCAGCTTAGTACCCGGACAGGTTCCTAACACTGAAGCTTTCTTT. This codes for CASSLVPGQVPNTEAFF.